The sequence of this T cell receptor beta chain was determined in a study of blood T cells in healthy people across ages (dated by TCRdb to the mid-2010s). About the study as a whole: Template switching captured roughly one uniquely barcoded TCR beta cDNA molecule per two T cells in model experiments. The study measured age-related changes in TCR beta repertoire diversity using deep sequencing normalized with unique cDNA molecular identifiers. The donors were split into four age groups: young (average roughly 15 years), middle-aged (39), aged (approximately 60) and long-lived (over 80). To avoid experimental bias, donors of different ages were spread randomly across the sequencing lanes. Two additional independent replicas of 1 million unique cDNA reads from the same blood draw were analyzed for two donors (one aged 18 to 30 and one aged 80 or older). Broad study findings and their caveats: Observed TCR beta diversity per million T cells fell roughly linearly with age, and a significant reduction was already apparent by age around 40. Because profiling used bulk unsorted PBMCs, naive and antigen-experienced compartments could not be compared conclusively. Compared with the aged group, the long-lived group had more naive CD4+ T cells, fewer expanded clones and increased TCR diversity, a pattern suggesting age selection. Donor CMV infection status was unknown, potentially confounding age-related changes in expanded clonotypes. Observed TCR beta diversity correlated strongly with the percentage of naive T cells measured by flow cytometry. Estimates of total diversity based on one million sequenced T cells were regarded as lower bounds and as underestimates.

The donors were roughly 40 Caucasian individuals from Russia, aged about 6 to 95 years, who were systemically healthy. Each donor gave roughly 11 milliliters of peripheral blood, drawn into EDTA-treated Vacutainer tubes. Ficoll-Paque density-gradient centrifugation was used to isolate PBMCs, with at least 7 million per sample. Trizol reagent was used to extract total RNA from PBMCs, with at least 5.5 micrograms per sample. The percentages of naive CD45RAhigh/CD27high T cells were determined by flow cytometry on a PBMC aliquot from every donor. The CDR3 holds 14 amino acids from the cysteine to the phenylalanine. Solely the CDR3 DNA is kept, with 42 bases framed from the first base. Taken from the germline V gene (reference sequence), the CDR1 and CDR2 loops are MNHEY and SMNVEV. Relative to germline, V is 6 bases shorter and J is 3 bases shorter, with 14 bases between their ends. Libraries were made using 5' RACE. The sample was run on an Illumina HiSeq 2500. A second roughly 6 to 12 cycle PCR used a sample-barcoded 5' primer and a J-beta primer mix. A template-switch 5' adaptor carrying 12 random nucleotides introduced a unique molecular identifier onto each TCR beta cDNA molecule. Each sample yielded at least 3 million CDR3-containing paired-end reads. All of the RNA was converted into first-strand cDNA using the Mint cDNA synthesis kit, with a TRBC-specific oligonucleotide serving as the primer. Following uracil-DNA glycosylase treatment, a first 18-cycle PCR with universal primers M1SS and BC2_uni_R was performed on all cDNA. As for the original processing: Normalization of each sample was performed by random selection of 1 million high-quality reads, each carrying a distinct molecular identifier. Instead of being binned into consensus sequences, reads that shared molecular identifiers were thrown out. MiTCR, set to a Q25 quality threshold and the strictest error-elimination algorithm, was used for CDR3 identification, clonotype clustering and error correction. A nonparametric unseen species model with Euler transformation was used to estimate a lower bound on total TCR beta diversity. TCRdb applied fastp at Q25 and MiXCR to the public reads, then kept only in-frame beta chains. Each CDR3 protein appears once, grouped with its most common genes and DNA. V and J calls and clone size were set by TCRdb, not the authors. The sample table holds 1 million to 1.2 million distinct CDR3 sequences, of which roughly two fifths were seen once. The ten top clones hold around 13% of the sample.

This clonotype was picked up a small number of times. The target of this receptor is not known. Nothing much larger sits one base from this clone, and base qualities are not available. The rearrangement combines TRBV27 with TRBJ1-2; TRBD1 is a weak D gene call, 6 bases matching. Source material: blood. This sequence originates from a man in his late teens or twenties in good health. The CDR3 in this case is CASSQGGGYYGYTF. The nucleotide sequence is TGTGCCAGCAGCCAAGGGGGGGGGTACTATGGCTACACCTTC.